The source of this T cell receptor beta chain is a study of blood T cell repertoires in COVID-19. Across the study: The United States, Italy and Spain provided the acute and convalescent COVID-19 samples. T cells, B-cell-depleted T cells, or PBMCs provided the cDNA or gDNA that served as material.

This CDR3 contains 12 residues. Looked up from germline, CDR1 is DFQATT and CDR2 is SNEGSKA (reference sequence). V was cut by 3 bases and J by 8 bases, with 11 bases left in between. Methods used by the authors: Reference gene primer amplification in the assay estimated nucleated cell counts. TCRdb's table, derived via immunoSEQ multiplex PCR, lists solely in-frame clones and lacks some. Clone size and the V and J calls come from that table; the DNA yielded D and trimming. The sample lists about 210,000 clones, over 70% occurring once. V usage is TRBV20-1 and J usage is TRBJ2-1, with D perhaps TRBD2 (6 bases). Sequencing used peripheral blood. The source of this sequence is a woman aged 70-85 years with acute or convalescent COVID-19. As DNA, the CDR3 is TGCAGTGCTAGTGGTCCTAGCGATGAGCAGTTCTTC. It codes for CSASGPSDEQFF.